Listed below are T cell receptor beta chains from one sample, sequenced in a study of technical replicates of blood from a few donors. Sequenced by immunoSEQ multiplex PCR; TCRdb stores in-frame clones only, minus some. The sample has approximately 89,000 clones, 94% seen once. Material: T cells isolated from PBMCs. These receptors originate from a human donor in good health. The CDR3 runs from the conserved cysteine through the conserved F or W. The D gene is left open where the match is weak. Clone size, where shown, is once, few, many, or a class for clones that have expanded.

cdr3_nt cdr3_aa v_call d_call clone_size cdr3_length j_call
TGCGCCAGCAGCCATGACACAGGAAACAATCAGCCCCAGCATTTT CASSHDTGNNQPQHF TRBV4-1 - once 15 TRBJ1-5
TGTGCCAGCAGCCAGGTCACTAGTTTCCCCTACAATGAGCAGTTCTTC CASSQVTSFPYNEQFF TRBV4-2 - - 16 TRBJ2-1
TGTGCCATTGGGACAGGGGCTAGCGGGAGGGACGAGCAGTACTTC CAIGTGASGRDEQYF TRBV10-3 TRBD2 - 15 TRBJ2-7
TGCGCCAGCTCCACTGCGGGCCCTACCACTATGGGCGGCTACACCTTC CASSTAGPTTMGGYTF TRBV5-1 - - 16 TRBJ1-2
TGTGCCAGCAGCCCAAGCGGGAGGGAAACAGATACGCAGTATTTT CASSPSGRETDTQYF TRBV9 TRBD2 - 15 TRBJ2-3
TGTGCCAGCAGTGACCAGGGTCCCCTCACTGAAGCTTTCTTT CASSDQGPLTEAFF TRBV2 - - 14 TRBJ1-1
TGTGCCAGCAGCTTAGGCGTGATAACCTACGGCTACACCTTC CASSLGVITYGYTF TRBV7-9 - - 14 TRBJ1-2
TGTGCCAGCAGCGTTGGACAGACCACTGAAGCTTTCTTT CASSVGQTTEAFF TRBV9 - - 13 TRBJ1-1
TGTGCCTGGAGCCCTATAGATGGTATCGAGCAGTACTTC CAWSPIDGIEQYF TRBV30 - - 13 TRBJ2-7
TGCAGTGCTAGGACAGGCGGCGAGCAGTACTTC CSARTGGEQYF TRBV20-1 - - 11 TRBJ2-7
TGTGCCAGCTCGCCTCTAGCGGGAGGGGGCCAAGAGACCCAGTACTTC CASSPLAGGGQETQYF TRBV18 TRBD2 - 16 TRBJ2-5
TGTGCCAGCAGTATTAGACAGGACAATGAGCAGTTCTTC CASSIRQDNEQFF TRBV5-4 - - 13 TRBJ2-1
TGTGCCAGCAGTGGCCCGGGACAGTCGGGGGACTACACCTTC CASSGPGQSGDYTF TRBV25-1 TRBD1 once 14 TRBJ1-2
TGTGCCAGCAGTTTACGCCCCCGGGACAGGGGGAATAATGAGCAGTTCTTC CASSLRPRDRGNNEQFF TRBV27 TRBD1 - 17 TRBJ2-1
TGTGCCAGCAGCGAAGGGAGCCCCAATGAGCAGTTCTTC CASSEGSPNEQFF TRBV9 - - 13 TRBJ2-1
TGTGCCATCAGTGTGGGTCGGGACTACGAGCAGTACTTC CAISVGRDYEQYF TRBV10-3 - - 13 TRBJ2-7
TGTGCCAGCAGCTTCTCTAGCGGGACAGGCGACAATGAGCAGTTCTTC CASSFSSGTGDNEQFF TRBV13 - - 16 TRBJ2-1
TGTGCCAGCAGTGAGCGGGAGCACAATGAGCAGTTCTTC CASSEREHNEQFF TRBV6-4 TRBD2 - 13 TRBJ2-1
TGTGCCAGCAGTTGGACAGTTCCTTTCCAAGAGACCCAGTACTTC CASSWTVPFQETQYF TRBV7-9 - - 15 TRBJ2-5
TGTGCCAGCAGCTCCGGCGCAGGGGACGCCTACGAGCAGTACTTC CASSSGAGDAYEQYF TRBV11-2 - - 15 TRBJ2-7
TGTGCCTCCGGGACATCGAACACTGAAGCTTTCTTT CASGTSNTEAFF TRBV10-3 - - 12 TRBJ1-1
TGTGCCAGTAGTATAGATATTGAGACTAGCGGTTACAATGAGCAGTTCTTC CASSIDIETSGYNEQFF TRBV19 TRBD2 - 17 TRBJ2-1
TGTGCCAGCAGCGTAGGTCTAGCGGGGCGCTACGAGCAGTACTTC CASSVGLAGRYEQYF TRBV9 TRBD2 - 15 TRBJ2-7
TGTGCCAGCAGCTGGGAGGGCGGAGTTCATGAGCAGTTCTTC CASSWEGGVHEQFF TRBV7-8 TRBD2 - 14 TRBJ2-1
TGTGCCAGCAGCGGTCTAGCCGGCACAGATACGCAGTATTTT CASSGLAGTDTQYF TRBV9 - - 14 TRBJ2-3
TGTGCCAGCAGCCTACAAGGACTAGCGGAAAATGAGCAGTTCTTC CASSLQGLAENEQFF TRBV11-3 TRBD2 - 15 TRBJ2-1
TGCAGCGCCCAGGGGCTCCGTAACACTGAAGCTTTCTTT CSAQGLRNTEAFF TRBV29-1 - - 13 TRBJ1-1
TGCGCCAGCAGTGAGTTCCTATACAATGAGCAGTTCTTC CASSEFLYNEQFF TRBV10-2 - - 13 TRBJ2-1
TGTGCCAGCAGCTCCGGCACTGAAGCTTTCTTT CASSSGTEAFF TRBV7-3 - - 11 TRBJ1-1
TGTGCCAGCAGCCTGGGGCTAGCGGGGATTAACACCGGGGAGCTGTTTTTT CASSLGLAGINTGELFF TRBV4-2 TRBD2 - 17 TRBJ2-2
TGTGCCAGCAGCCACGACAGGGGGCGGAATCAGCCCCAGCATTTT CASSHDRGRNQPQHF TRBV6-5 TRBD1 - 15 TRBJ1-5
TGTGCCAGTCGAACAGGGGTTGGCACCGGGGAGCTGTTTTTT CASRTGVGTGELFF TRBV19 TRBD1 - 14 TRBJ2-2
TGTGCCAGCAAGGGGCTAGCGGGGTCATATGAGCAGTTCTTC CASKGLAGSYEQFF TRBV6-1 TRBD2 - 14 TRBJ2-1
TGCAGCGTTGCCGGGAACTCCTACAATGAGCAGTTCTTC CSVAGNSYNEQFF TRBV29-1 - - 13 TRBJ2-1
TGTGCCAGCTCACCACCGGGCCCAGATACGCAGTATTTT CASSPPGPDTQYF TRBV18 - - 13 TRBJ2-3
TGTGCCAGCAGTGAGGTTGTAGACATCCCCAATGAGCAGTTCTTC CASSEVVDIPNEQFF TRBV6-1 - - 15 TRBJ2-1
TGTGCCAGCAGCCCCGGGACTAGCGGACTCTACGAGCAGTACTTC CASSPGTSGLYEQYF TRBV5-4 TRBD2 - 15 TRBJ2-7
TGTGCCAGCAGACTAGCGGGAGTCCATGAGCAGTTCTTC CASRLAGVHEQFF TRBV27 TRBD2 - 13 TRBJ2-1
TGTGCCAGCAGCGTAGTCGTTGGAGCGGGAGGGTCGCGGCAGTTCTTC CASSVVVGAGGSRQFF TRBV9 TRBD2 - 16 TRBJ2-1
TGCGCCAGCAGCGGGGCCCAGGATTATGAGCAGTTCTTC CASSGAQDYEQFF TRBV5-1 - - 13 TRBJ2-1
TGCAGTGCCGGGGATGACTATGGCTACACCTTC CSAGDDYGYTF TRBV20-1 - - 11 TRBJ1-2
TGTGCCAGCAGTTTAGTAAGGGAGAGGGGCAATCAGCCCCAGCATTTT CASSLVRERGNQPQHF TRBV28 - - 16 TRBJ1-5
TGTGCCAGCGACGGACAGGGGGCCGTAAAGCAGTACTTC CASDGQGAVKQYF TRBV7-9 TRBD1 - 13 TRBJ2-7
TGCGCCAGCAGCTTGGGCCTAGCGGGAGTTACTTACAATGAGCAGTTCTTC CASSLGLAGVTYNEQFF TRBV5-1 TRBD2 - 17 TRBJ2-1
TGTGCCAGCAGCACCGGACTAGCTTCCTACGAGCAGTACTTC CASSTGLASYEQYF TRBV5-5 TRBD2 - 14 TRBJ2-7
TGTGCCAGCAGGCCCTGGACAGAGTATAGCAATCAGCCCCAGCATTTT CASRPWTEYSNQPQHF TRBV28 - once 16 TRBJ1-5
TGTGCCAGCTCACCACCGACCAGCGGGAGTAAGCATTTT CASSPPTSGSKHF TRBV18 TRBD2 once 13 TRBJ2-3
TGTGCCAGCAGCTACAGACTAGCAGGCGAGCAGTACTTC CASSYRLAGEQYF TRBV11-2 TRBD2 - 13 TRBJ2-7
TGTGCCAGCTCACCAGGAGGCCTGAACACTGAAGCTTTCTTT CASSPGGLNTEAFF TRBV18 - few 14 TRBJ1-1
TGTGCCAGCAGCCCACCGGGGGGCTACGAGCAGTACTTC CASSPPGGYEQYF TRBV7-9 TRBD2 - 13 TRBJ2-7
TGTGCCAGCAGCGAACGGGGCGAGCAGTACTTC CASSERGEQYF TRBV11-2 - - 11 TRBJ2-7
TGTGCCAGCAGCCGACTAGCGGGAGGGGGCACCGGGGAGCTGTTTTTT CASSRLAGGGTGELFF TRBV2 TRBD2 - 16 TRBJ2-2
TGTGCCAGCAGCAGCAGGGTAGAGGCCGGGGAGCTGTTTTTT CASSSRVEAGELFF TRBV9 - - 14 TRBJ2-2
TGTGCCAGCAGCGTAGCTCCTAGCGGGTTCCCCACAGATACGCAGTATTTT CASSVAPSGFPTDTQYF TRBV9 TRBD2 once 17 TRBJ2-3
TGTGCCAGCAATAGGCACTATAGCAATCAGCCCCAGCATTTT CASNRHYSNQPQHF TRBV28 - - 14 TRBJ1-5